This passage covers 23 T cell receptor beta chains from one sample sequenced in a study of CD8+CD57+ T cells in acquired aplastic anemia. The template used for profiling TCR beta VDJ and CDR3 was genomic DNA. TCRdb ran MiXCR on the reads and lists one entry per CDR3 protein. The profile shows some 130,000 distinct CDR3 sequences, 35% to 50% of them singletons. The specimen sequenced was sorted CD4+, CD8+, or CD8+CD57+ T cells (not recorded which) from PBMCs. These receptors came from a human donor in good health, serving as a control.

The V gene is TRBV10-2, the J gene TRBJ1-1; D is possibly TRBD1 (5 bases). This CDR3 has 13 amino acids. CDR1 is WSHSY and CDR2 is SAAADI in the germline V gene. Trimming pared 4 bases from V and 2 bases from J, leaving 8 bases between. In DNA form, the CDR3 reads TGCGCCAGCAGTGGGACAACCAACACTGAAGCTTTCTTT. This encodes CASSGTTNTEAFF.

This chain connects TRBV20-1 to TRBJ2-7; possibly TRBD1 or TRBD2 for D (7 bases each). The germline gives CDR1 DFQATT, CDR2 SNEGSKA (reference sequence). This CDR3 is built from 14 residues. With 2 bases removed from V and 0 bases from J, the gap between germline ends came to 11 bases. The DNA for the CDR3 is TGCAGTGCTAGACAGGGGGGGAGCTCCTACGAGCAGTACTTC. Amino acids: CSARQGGSSYEQYF.

V usage is TRBV2 and J usage is TRBJ2-1, with D unresolved. Germline loops: CDR1 SNHLY, CDR2 FYNNEI. V was shortened by 4 bases and J by 8 bases, with 9 bases between the two germline ends. The CDR3 consists of 12 residues. The CDR3 bases are TGTGCCAGCAGTGTTGGCGACGATGAGCAGTTCTTC. Its translation is CASSVGDDEQFF.

The table lists this clonotype with a few counts. V usage is TRBV11-2 and J usage is TRBJ2-1; 15 nucleotides agree with TRBD2. In germline, CDR1 is SGHAT, CDR2 FQNNGV. V shed 4 bases, J shed 5 bases, and the junction held 3 bases outside the gene matches. The CDR3 extends over 16 amino acids. CDR3 amino acids: CASSSWTSGRDNEQFF. CDR3 nucleotides: TGTGCCAGCAGCTCCTGGACTAGCGGGAGGGACAATGAGCAGTTCTTC.

This clonotype was observed a single time. The genes are TRBV5-6 and TRBJ2-3, with 8 nucleotides matching TRBD1. The CDR3 runs to 12 residues. CDR1 and CDR2 (germline): SGHDT, YYEEEE. J gave up 11 bases and V 4 bases, and 6 bases lay outside the gene matches. The CDR3 region is CASSPGGTGQYF. The CDR3 nucleotides are TGTGCCAGCAGCCCGGGCGGGACAGGGCAGTATTTT.

The J gene is TRBJ2-7, the V gene TRBV12-3 or TRBV12-4; 9 nucleotides align to TRBD2. The CDR3 totals 15 residues. With V trimmed by 9 bases and J by 2 bases, 11 bases remained unmatched. CDR3 in amino acids: CASSTALAGAYEQYF. The CDR3 coding sequence is TGTGCCAGTAGTACCGCCTTAGCGGGAGCCTACGAGCAGTACTTC.

This clonotype was counted many times. This rearrangement joins TRBV20-1 to TRBJ2-3; perhaps TRBD1 as D (5 bases). Germline CDR1 and CDR2: DFQATT and SNEGSKA (reference sequence). V lost 5 bases, J lost 5 bases, and 11 bases lay in between. The CDR3 consists of 12 residues. CDR3 coding DNA: TGCAGTGCTCGCAGGGTACAAGATACGCAGTATTTT. Residues: CSARRVQDTQYF.

This clonotype was detected ten times or more. This sequence joins TRBV19 and TRBJ1-2; 8 bases align to TRBD1. V gave up 7 bases and J gave up 0 bases; unmatched junction bases: 13. There are 17 residues in the CDR3. CDR1 is LNHDA, CDR2 SQIVND, per germline (reference sequence). The CDR3: CASTALGDRPTNYGYTF. The CDR3 bases are TGTGCCAGTACCGCCCTCGGGGACAGGCCTACTAACTATGGCTACACCTTC.

This clonotype was seen once. One end of the junction is discordant with germline, which a read error may explain. The V gene is TRBV2, the J gene TRBJ1-4; possibly TRBD1 for D (6 bases). Germline CDR1 is SNHLY and CDR2 is FYNNEI. This CDR3 has 13 amino acids. CDR3 coding DNA: TGTGCCAGCAGCGAACAGGGTTTCGAAAGACTGCTTTTT. Protein: CASSEQGFERLLF.

Turning to this clonotype: Given a much more abundant clone one base away, this may be a read error. The chain couples TRBV2 to TRBJ2-7; D may be TRBD1 (7 bases). The length of the CDR3 is 14 residues. Germline V gene data show CDR1 as SNHLY and CDR2 as FYNNEI. V was shortened by 8 bases and J by 7 bases, with 21 bases between the two germline ends. The CDR3 DNA reads as TGTGCCAGCGGGAGGACAGGAGAAGCCTGGGAGCAGTACTTC. It is translated as CASGRTGEAWEQYF.

This clonotype was picked up many times. This sequence joins TRBV7-2 and TRBJ1-1; D is ambiguous. Trimming pared 0 bases from V and 11 bases from J, leaving 13 bases between. From germline, CDR1 is SGHTA and CDR2 FQGNSA. The length of the CDR3 is 13 residues. The CDR3: CASSLAVEARAFF. The CDR3 DNA follows: TGTGCCAGCAGCTTAGCCGTCGAAGCAAGGGCTTTCTTT.

Details on this clonotype: One end of the junction is discordant with germline, which a read error may explain. The chain joins TRBV19 to TRBJ1-5; 8 positions match TRBD1. CDR1 is LNHDA, CDR2 SQIVND, per germline (reference sequence). The CDR3 covers 8 residues. The CDR3 loop is CASIRGRF. Written as DNA, the CDR3 is TGTGCCAGTATCAGGGGGCGGTTT.

Notes on this clonotype: At one of its ends the junction is not consistent with the germline gene, which may arise from a read error. The V call is TRBV24-1, the J call TRBJ2-7, with 8 positions matching TRBD2. Per germline, CDR1 KGHDR and CDR2 SFDVKD. The CDR3 runs 16 residues. Written as DNA, the CDR3 is TGCGCCACCAGTGATTCGTTAGCGGGATCCATCTACGGGCAGTACTTC. Translation: CATSDSLAGSIYGQYF.

This clonotype was observed at least ten times. The chain couples TRBV2 to TRBJ2-7; possibly TRBD1 for D (8 bases). This CDR3 is 15 amino acids long. V was cut by 6 bases and J by 1 base, with 16 bases left in between. Germline V gene sequence: CDR1 SNHLY, CDR2 FYNNEI. DNA for the CDR3: TGTGCCAGCAGGGGGGGGACAGGACCTTCCTACGAGCAGTACTTC. This gives the protein CASRGGTGPSYEQYF. Supplemented by reference TRBV2 and TRBJ2-7, the full variable domain reads EPEVTQTPSHQVTQMGQEVILRCVPISNHLYFYWYRQILGQKVEFLVSFYNNEISEKSEIFDDQFSVERPDGSNFTLKIRSTKLEDSAMYFCASRGGTGPSYEQYFGPGTRLTVT.

The table lists this clonotype with many counts. The chain has TRBV6-2 or TRBV6-3 and TRBJ1-6, with a weak D call TRBD1 (5 bases). Germline lookup yields CDR1 MNHEY and CDR2 SVGEGT. The CDR3 covers 14 residues. V gave up 6 bases and J gave up 6 bases, with 12 bases separating them. Here the CDR3 DNA reads TGTGCCAGCAGCCAGGGTATTTTTAATTCACCCCTCCACTTT. Translation: CASSQGIFNSPLHF.

This clonotype was detected a few times. A clone one base away is much larger, so this may be a read error. The rearrangement uses TRBV5-1 and TRBJ1-2; 9 bases are a match to TRBD1. J gave up 3 bases and V 4 bases, and 10 bases lay outside the gene matches. Germline CDR1 SGHRS, CDR2 YFSETQ. The CDR3 sequence is 16 residues long. The CDR3 bases are TGCGCCAGCAGCCACGCGGGACAGGGAAAAGACTATGGCTACACCTTC. Translation: CASSHAGQGKDYGYTF.

The rearrangement links TRBV19 to TRBJ2-7, with 7 bases aligning to TRBD1. Germline-derived CDR1 and CDR2 are LNHDA and SQIVND (reference sequence). V lost 10 bases and J lost 2; bases outside the gene matches: 5. The CDR3 extends over 12 amino acids. CDR3 loop: CATRQGPYEQYF. CDR3 DNA: TGTGCCACACGACAGGGTCCCTACGAGCAGTACTTC.

The chain is built from TRBV2 and TRBJ2-7; 10 positions match TRBD2. V shed 3 bases, J shed 3 bases, and the junction held 2 bases outside the gene matches. The CDR3 length is 14 residues. CDR1 is SNHLY and CDR2 is FYNNEI in the germline V gene. CDR3 sequence reads: CASSDPSGGYEQYF. The CDR3 DNA sequence: TGTGCCAGCAGTGATCCTAGCGGGGGCTACGAGCAGTACTTC. The full variable domain, its missing parts supplied by reference TRBV2 and TRBJ2-7, is EPEVTQTPSHQVTQMGQEVILRCVPISNHLYFYWYRQILGQKVEFLVSFYNNEISEKSEIFDDQFSVERPDGSNFTLKIRSTKLEDSAMYFCASSDPSGGYEQYFGPGTRLTVT.

The genes are TRBV15 and TRBJ2-3, with D tentatively TRBD1 or TRBD2 (7 bases each). V was trimmed by 11 bases and J by 0 bases, leaving 15 bases between them. The V gene's germline CDR1 is LNHNV and CDR2 YYDKDF (reference sequence). The CDR3 consists of 14 residues. CDR3 sequence: CASSGGVSTDTQYF. The CDR3 DNA sequence: TGTGCCTCCTCAGGGGGGGTGAGCACAGATACGCAGTATTTT.

A word on this clonotype: A clone one base away is much larger, so this may be a read error. The chain recombines TRBV20-1 with TRBJ2-7; 12 bases are shared with TRBD2. There are 15 residues in the CDR3. Germline V CDR1 and CDR2: DFQATT, SNEGSKA (reference sequence). CDR3 in amino acids: CSATRTSGILDERYF. CDR3 bases: TGCAGTGCTACCCGGACTAGCGGGATTTTGGACGAGCGGTACTTC.

Notes on this clonotype: A clone one base away is much larger, so this may be a read error. The rearrangement uses TRBV2 and TRBJ1-1; TRBD1 is a possible D gene (6 bases). The CDR3 runs 13 residues. CDR1 is SNHLY and CDR2 is FYNNEI in the germline V gene. The CDR3 here is CAISVQGYTEAFF. The CDR3 nucleotides read TGTGCCATCAGTGTACAGGGATACACTGAAGCTTTCTTT.

The CDR3, as DNA: TGTGCCATCAATAACTCCCAAGAGACCCAGTACTTC. Protein sequence: CAINNSQETQYF. The chain uses TRBV10-3 and TRBJ2-5, with D unresolved. Germline CDR1 ENHRY, CDR2 SYGVKD. V was shortened by 7 bases and J by 1 base, with 7 bases between the two germline ends. The CDR3 is made up of 12 amino acids.

The chain combines TRBV29-1 with TRBJ2-7; D could derive from TRBD1 or TRBD2 (5 bases each). Germline loops: CDR1 SQVTM, CDR2 ANQGSEA. Trimming stripped 4 bases from V and 2 bases from J, with 15 bases between. This CDR3 has 14 amino acids. CDR3 nucleotide sequence: TGCAGCGTTGGAGATGGGGACCCCCCCTACGAGCAGTACTTC. Amino acid sequence: CSVGDGDPPYEQYF.